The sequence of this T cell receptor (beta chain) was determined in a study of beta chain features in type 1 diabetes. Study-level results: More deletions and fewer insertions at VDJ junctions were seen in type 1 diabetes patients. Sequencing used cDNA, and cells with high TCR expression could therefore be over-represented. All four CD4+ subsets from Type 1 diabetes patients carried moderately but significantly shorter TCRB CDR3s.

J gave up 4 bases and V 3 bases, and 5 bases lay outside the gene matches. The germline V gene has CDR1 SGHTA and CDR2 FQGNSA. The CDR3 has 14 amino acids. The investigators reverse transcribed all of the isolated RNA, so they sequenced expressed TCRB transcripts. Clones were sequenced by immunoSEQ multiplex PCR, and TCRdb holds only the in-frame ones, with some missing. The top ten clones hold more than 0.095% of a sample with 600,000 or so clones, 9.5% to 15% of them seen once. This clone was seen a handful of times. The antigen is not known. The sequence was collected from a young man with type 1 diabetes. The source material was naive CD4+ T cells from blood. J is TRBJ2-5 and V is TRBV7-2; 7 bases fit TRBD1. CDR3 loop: CASSFNKGAETQYF. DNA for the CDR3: TGTGCCAGCAGCTTTAACAAGGGGGCAGAGACCCAGTACTTC.